The 29 T cell receptor beta chains presented below share a single source sample, sequenced in a study of vaccination and CD4 T cells after COVID-19 (dated by TCRdb to between 2021 and 2024). Libraries were constructed by PCR. Sequenced on an Illumina iSeq 100. DNA from cultured CD4+ T cells was subjected to TCR sequencing with the Oncomine TCR Beta short-read assay at the Johns Hopkins FTIC core. The public reads were quality trimmed at Q25 with fastp and then assembled into clones with MiXCR by TCRdb, keeping productive beta chains. For every CDR3 protein sequence, its rows merge into one entry that carries the most common genes and DNA. Here the sample has under 5,500 distinct CDR3 sequences; roughly 21% occur a single time. In total, the top ten clones hold around 20% of the sample. The antigens these receptors bind are not known. The treatment or condition label, as the study defines it: approximately 10-day PBMC culture with coronavirus spike peptide pools or control peptides (ViraFEST assay).

What was sequenced was CD4+ T cells from blood, cultured in vitro. These receptors all stem from a human donor who had recovered from COVID-19.

The chain is built from TRBV20-1 and TRBJ1-3; TRBD1 matches 10 bases. Germline CDR1 DFQATT, CDR2 SNEGSKA (reference sequence). CDR3 length equals 18 residues. J lost 3 bases, V lost 0 bases, and 11 bases had no gene match. CDR3 in DNA: TGCAGTGCTAGAGATAGGAGGGGCGGGGACAGGGGTGGAAACACCATATATTTT. Protein product: CSARDRRGGDRGGNTIYF.

This clonotype has just a few counts. The CDR3 DNA follows: TGTGCCAGCTCCCGGTCTCGCGGGCTCAGCACAGATACGCAGTATTTT. Protein: CASSRSRGLSTDTQYF. This chain links TRBV27 with TRBJ2-3, with D possibly matching TRBD2 (5 bases). The CDR3 covers 16 residues. Trimming pared 8 bases from V and 0 bases from J, leaving 18 bases between. Per the germline V gene, CDR1 is MNHEY and CDR2 is SMNVEV (reference sequence).

The rearrangement uses TRBV30 and TRBJ2-7; 7 bases match TRBD1. Germline V gene sequence: CDR1 GTSNPN, CDR2 SVGIG (reference sequence). There are 14 residues in the CDR3. V dropped 8 bases and J dropped 3; count of bases not matched to a gene: 13. CDR3 protein: CARVSGTVFYEQYF. The CDR3 DNA follows: TGTGCCAGGGTGTCCGGGACAGTTTTCTACGAGCAGTACTTC.

This chain links TRBV7-9 with TRBJ2-5, with D possibly being TRBD1 (7 bases). CDR3 length: 18 amino acids. Trimming left V 2 bases short and J 5 bases short, with 24 bases between. From germline, CDR1 is SEHNR and CDR2 FQNEAQ (reference sequence). CDR3 sequence: CASSLTIFPGGRRETQYF. CDR3 DNA sequence: TGTGCCAGCAGCTTAACCATATTTCCAGGGGGGCGGAGGGAGACCCAGTACTTC.

This clonotype was detected only a few times. This chain joins TRBV20-1 and TRBJ2-3; TRBD2 agrees at 12 bases. V lost 4 bases, J lost 3 bases, and 11 bases stayed unmatched. Germline-derived CDR1 and CDR2 are DFQATT and SNEGSKA (reference sequence). The CDR3 covers 17 residues. The CDR3 coding sequence is TGCAGTGCTACCGGCCCTAGCGGGGGGGCGGGGACAGATACGCAGTATTTT. It yields the protein CSATGPSGGAGTDTQYF.

This clonotype has a single count. V is TRBV5-6 and J is TRBJ1-2; D unclear. Per germline, CDR1 SGHDT and CDR2 YYEEEE. V was cut by 0 bases and J by 4 bases, with 7 bases left in between. The CDR3 contains 13 residues. CDR3 nucleotides: TGTGCCAGCAGCTTGGGGGTAGTCTATGGCTACACCTTC. It encodes CASSLGVVYGYTF.

This clonotype has a handful of counts. The rearrangement uses TRBV7-2 and TRBJ1-3; 7 bases are a match to TRBD1. This CDR3 contains 16 residues. From germline, CDR1 is SGHTA and CDR2 FQGNSA. The CDR3 protein is CAAASGGSSSGNTIYF. CDR3 DNA: TGTGCTGCCGCTTCAGGGGGTTCTAGCTCTGGAAACACCATATATTTT.

This clonotype rates as medium-sized. The J gene is TRBJ1-2, the V gene TRBV7-2; perhaps TRBD1 as D (6 bases). The length of the CDR3 is 13 residues. The germline CDR1 and CDR2 sequences are SGHTA and FQGNSA. Trimming took 2 bases from V and 4 from J, leaving 8 bases between them. The CDR3, as DNA: TGTGCCAGCAGCTTAAAACAGGGCTATGGCTACACCTTC. It yields the protein CASSLKQGYGYTF.

This clonotype is deemed medium-sized. V is TRBV5-5 and J is TRBJ1-2, with D uncertain. The V gene lost 0 bases and the J gene lost 2 bases, with 11 bases spanning the gap. The germline CDR1 and CDR2 sequences are SGHKS and YYEKEE (reference sequence). The CDR3 runs 15 residues. For the CDR3, the DNA is TGTGCCAGCAGCTTGGAGCGACTCGGGAACTATGGCTACACCTTC. It is translated as CASSLERLGNYGYTF. Together with reference TRBV5-5 and TRBJ1-2, the CDR3 gives the full variable domain: DAGVTQSPTHLIKTRGQQVTLRCSPISGHKSVSWYQQVLGQGPQFIFQYYEKEERGRGNFPDRFSARQFPNYSSELNVNALLLGDSALYLCASSLERLGNYGYTFGSGTRLTVV.

The chain uses TRBV27 and TRBJ1-1, with TRBD1 matching over 8 bases. CDR1 is MNHEY and CDR2 is SMNVEV in the germline V gene (reference sequence). V lost 4 bases and J lost 11; bases outside the gene matches: 18. This CDR3 comprises 16 residues. The CDR3 here is CASSSGGEWTGHNAFF. The CDR3 DNA sequence: TGTGCCAGCAGTTCCGGGGGGGAATGGACAGGGCACAATGCTTTCTTT.

In this sample, this clonotype turned up a few times. This chain joins TRBV6-5 and TRBJ1-1, with 7 positions matching TRBD1. With 0 bases clipped from V and 4 bases from J, the junction kept 11 bases outside the gene matches. The CDR3 spans 17 residues. Germline V gene lookup returns CDR1 MNHEY and CDR2 SVGAGI. This CDR3 reads CASSYSISTGEGTEAFF. The CDR3 nucleotides are TGTGCCAGCAGTTACTCGATAAGTACAGGGGAGGGCACTGAAGCTTTCTTT.

This CDR3 is CASSLYGDKASNQPQHF. Here the CDR3 DNA reads TGTGCCAGCAGCTTGTACGGGGACAAGGCAAGCAATCAGCCCCAGCATTTT. The chain couples TRBV5-6 to TRBJ1-5; weak D call: TRBD1 (6 bases). The CDR3 consists of 17 residues. The germline V gene encodes CDR1 SGHDT and CDR2 YYEEEE. Trimming stripped 1 base from V and 1 base from J, with 15 bases between. The variable domain in full, with the rest retrieved from reference TRBV5-6 and TRBJ1-5, is DAGVTQSPTHLIKTRGQQVTLRCSPKSGHDTVSWYQQALGQGPQFIFQYYEEEERQRGNFPDRFSGHQFPNYSSELNVNALLLGDSALYLCASSLYGDKASNQPQHFGDGTRLSIL.

V gene TRBV10-1 combines with J gene TRBJ1-4; D call uncertain. Germline CDR1 WNHNN, CDR2 SYGVQD (reference sequence). Trimming pared 4 bases from V and 3 bases from J, leaving 6 bases between. CDR3 length equals 13 residues. CDR3 DNA: TGCGCCAGCAGTGGACGGCCTAATGAAAAACTGTTTTTT. Amino acid sequence: CASSGRPNEKLFF.

The chain recombines TRBV7-8 with TRBJ1-5; 9 bases are a match to TRBD1. Trimming took 1 base from V and 7 from J; bases not matched to a gene: 8. The CDR3 loop spans 16 amino acids. CDR1 and CDR2 from the germline V gene are SGHVS and FQNEAQ. The CDR3 reads CASSLGLTGGVQPQHF. The CDR3 bases are TGTGCCAGCAGCTTAGGCCTTACAGGGGGCGTACAGCCCCAGCATTTT.

Comments on this clonotype: A read error may explain this, as a much larger clone is one base away. Written as DNA, the CDR3 is TGTGCCAGCTCCCGGGACGGGGACCAGCCCCAGCATTTT. As protein: CASSRDGDQPQHF. The V and J genes are TRBV2 and TRBJ1-5; weak D call: TRBD1 (5 bases). This CDR3 is 13 amino acids long. Looked up from germline, CDR1 is SNHLY and CDR2 is FYNNEI. Trimming shortened V by 8 bases and J by 7 bases, and 15 bases separated the two germline ends. The full variable domain, rest sourced from reference TRBV2 and TRBJ1-5, is EPEVTQTPSHQVTQMGQEVILRCVPISNHLYFYWYRQILGQKVEFLVSFYNNEISEKSEIFDDQFSVERPDGSNFTLKIRSTKLEDSAMYFCASSRDGDQPQHFGDGTRLSIL.

This clonotype rates as medium-sized. This rearrangement joins TRBV2 to TRBJ1-5; D ambiguous. CDR3 length equals 15 residues. The V gene's germline CDR1 is SNHLY and CDR2 FYNNEI. V lost 7 bases to trimming and J lost 4 bases, with 17 bases between them. The CDR3 DNA reads TGTGCCAGCAATTTCGGTCGTCAGCGAAATCAGCCCCAGCATTTT. Translating gives CASNFGRQRNQPQHF. The variable domain in full, with the rest retrieved from reference TRBV2 and TRBJ1-5, is EPEVTQTPSHQVTQMGQEVILRCVPISNHLYFYWYRQILGQKVEFLVSFYNNEISEKSEIFDDQFSVERPDGSNFTLKIRSTKLEDSAMYFCASNFGRQRNQPQHFGDGTRLSIL.

In DNA, the CDR3 is TGTGCCAGCAGGGGCGGGGCAGGTAATTCACCCCTCCACTTT. Residues: CASRGGAGNSPLHF. This chain uses TRBV2 with TRBJ1-6, with D perhaps TRBD1 (5 bases). Per the germline V gene, CDR1 is SNHLY and CDR2 is FYNNEI. Trimming cost V 6 bases and J 6 bases, with 12 bases left between them. The CDR3 runs 14 residues.

Sample share makes this clonotype medium-sized. The chain combines TRBV2 with TRBJ2-7; TRBD1 is a possible D gene (5 bases). Trimming removed 6 bases from V and 5 bases from J, with 8 bases in between. The CDR3 totals 11 residues. The germline V gene has CDR1 SNHLY and CDR2 FYNNEI. CDR3 region: CASRTTDEQYF. The DNA of the CDR3 is TGTGCCAGCAGGACGACAGACGAGCAGTACTTC.

This rearrangement joins TRBV27 to TRBJ1-2; TRBD1 is a possible D gene (5 bases). The CDR3 runs 14 residues. The germline gives CDR1 MNHEY, CDR2 SMNVEV (reference sequence). Trimming pared 2 bases from V and 6 bases from J, leaving 13 bases between. In DNA, the CDR3 is TGTGCCAGCAGTTTAATCCCTGGGGGAGATGGCTACACCTTC. The encoded protein is CASSLIPGGDGYTF.

The chain has TRBV30 and TRBJ1-1, with a weak D call TRBD1 (5 bases). Germline V gene lookup returns CDR1 GTSNPN and CDR2 SVGIG (reference sequence). The CDR3 has 13 residues. Trimming left V 8 bases short and J 1 base short, with 14 bases between. The chain's CDR3 is CAALRATNTEAFF. The CDR3, as DNA: TGTGCCGCTCTCAGGGCCACGAACACTGAAGCTTTCTTT.

This rearrangement joins TRBV19 to TRBJ1-4, with D hard to call. Trimming removed 7 bases at V and 4 bases at J, with 19 bases between. The germline gives CDR1 LNHDA, CDR2 SQIVND (reference sequence). This CDR3 spans 16 amino acids. This CDR3 is CASTPPAGADNEKLFF. The CDR3 DNA is TGTGCCAGTACCCCTCCCGCAGGAGCCGATAATGAAAAACTGTTTTTT.

Sample share makes this clonotype medium-sized (0.01 to 0.1%). This chain uses TRBV5-1 with TRBJ2-5; D call uncertain. This CDR3 contains 12 residues. Germline V gives CDR1 SGHRS, CDR2 YFSETQ. The V end lost 4 bases, the J end lost 5 bases, and 9 bases lay between the germline ends. CDR3 bases: TGCGCCAGCAGCGAAGCGATGGAGACCCAGTACTTC. As protein: CASSEAMETQYF.

This clonotype was observed a few times. V and J are TRBV30 and TRBJ1-1, with unresolved D. CDR1 is GTSNPN, CDR2 SVGIG, per germline (reference sequence). V lost 3 bases and J lost 7, with 12 bases in between. The CDR3 is made up of 12 amino acids. CDR3: CAWRVREGEAFF. CDR3 coding DNA: TGTGCCTGGAGGGTTCGGGAGGGTGAAGCTTTCTTT.

The chain couples TRBV7-6 to TRBJ2-1; 10 bases line up with TRBD2. The length of the CDR3 is 15 residues. V lost 5 bases to trimming and J lost 8 bases; unmatched junction nucleotides: 9. Germline V lookup: CDR1 SGHVS, CDR2 FNYEAQ. The CDR3 spells CASSKVAGGSHEQFF. The CDR3 nucleotides read TGTGCCAGCAGCAAGGTAGCGGGGGGTTCGCATGAGCAGTTCTTC.

This clonotype was seen more than once but under ten times. The CDR3: CASSFQGASGHEQFF. DNA for the CDR3: TGTGCCAGCAGCTTCCAGGGGGCGTCAGGTCATGAGCAGTTCTTC. The genes are TRBV7-2 and TRBJ2-1, with 8 bases that match TRBD1. The germline gives CDR1 SGHTA, CDR2 FQGNSA. V lost 3 bases, J lost 8 bases, and 9 bases stayed unmatched. This CDR3 has 15 residues.

Within the sample, this clonotype is medium-sized (0.01 to 0.1%). The chain combines TRBV6-1 with TRBJ1-1; D remains ambiguous. The germline CDR1 and CDR2 sequences are MNHNS and SASEGT. The V and J ends lost 8 bases and 4 bases respectively, with 11 bases between them. The CDR3 has 12 residues. This chain's CDR3 is CASVPGRTEAFF. The DNA for the CDR3 is TGTGCCAGCGTACCGGGTCGCACTGAAGCTTTCTTT.

This clonotype was seen a handful of times. The J gene is TRBJ2-7, the V gene TRBV15, with no clear D. The CDR3 runs 15 residues. Trimming took off 0 bases at V and 1 base at J, with 10 bases between the two ends. Germline CDR1 LNHNV, CDR2 YYDKDF (reference sequence). Written as DNA, the CDR3 is TGTGCCACCAGCAGAGAGGGCAGGAAGTCCTACGAGCAGTACTTC. It translates to CATSREGRKSYEQYF.

The table lists this clonotype with a few counts. This chain connects TRBV12-3 or TRBV12-4 to TRBJ2-2; D is undetermined. The CDR3 runs to 13 residues. The germline V and J ends were trimmed by 10 bases and 1 base, with 10 bases remaining between them. The CDR3 nucleotides are TGTGCCACCTCAGGCAGGAACACCGGGGAGCTGTTTTTT. This codes for CATSGRNTGELFF.

This clonotype was found a few times. The chain links TRBV30 to TRBJ2-5, with 11 nucleotides matching TRBD2. Trimming removed 2 bases from V and 7 bases from J; junction bases left unmatched: 12. Per the germline V gene, CDR1 is GTSNPN and CDR2 is SVGIG (reference sequence). The CDR3 covers 16 residues. The CDR3 reads CAWSWGLAASGGTQYF. The CDR3 nucleotides read TGTGCCTGGAGTTGGGGACTAGCGGCCTCAGGGGGGACCCAGTACTTC.